The next 13 T cell receptor beta chains were all read from a single sample in a study of cytomegalovirus exposure and HLA in healthy donors. The PCR employed 60 Vbeta primers together with 13 Jbeta primers. Sequencing used immunoSEQ multiplex PCR; TCRdb keeps in-frame clones, though not all of them. Among some 76,000 clones listed, around 73% were seen once. Sequenced sample: PBMCs. The source is a woman between 40 and 55 years old in good health and CMV-seropositive.

This chain uses TRBV4-2 with TRBJ2-1, with D perhaps TRBD2 (6 bases). Germline CDR1 LGHNA, CDR2 YNFKEQ. Trimming cost V 0 bases and J 8 bases, with 11 bases left between them. The CDR3 consists of 14 residues. The CDR3 nucleotides read TGTGCCAGCAGCCAAGATAGGAGGGGCTATGAGCAGTTCTTC. It translates to CASSQDRRGYEQFF.

The chain combines TRBV11-3 with TRBJ2-5, with D maybe TRBD1 (5 bases). CDR1 and CDR2 from the germline V gene are SGHNT and YENEEA. The CDR3 spans 13 residues. The V end was cut by 2 bases, the J end by 5 bases, with 9 bases between. Here the CDR3 reads CASSLRGWETQYF. For the CDR3, the DNA is TGTGCCAGCAGCTTAAGGGGATGGGAGACCCAGTACTTC.

This clone was counted only a few times. The CDR3 protein is CASSYSRNEQFF. In DNA, the CDR3 is TGTGCCAGCAGTTACTCGAGAAATGAGCAGTTCTTC. The chain uses TRBV6-6 and TRBJ2-1; D is unclear. This CDR3 region has 12 residues. Germline CDR1 reads MNHNY; CDR2 reads SVGAGI (reference sequence). Trimming removed 0 bases from V and 7 bases from J, with 4 bases in between.

The rearrangement links TRBV7-9 to TRBJ2-3; D may be TRBD2 (6 bases). Per the germline V gene, CDR1 is SEHNR and CDR2 is FQNEAQ (reference sequence). Trimming took 3 bases from V and 0 from J, leaving 13 bases between them. There are 16 residues in the CDR3. The CDR3 DNA sequence: TGTGCCAGCAGCTTGGGGACTTTCACTAGCACAGATACGCAGTATTTT. It is translated as CASSLGTFTSTDTQYF.

The chain couples TRBV9 to TRBJ2-2; no definite D call. The V end was cut by 3 bases, the J end by 1 base, with 13 bases between. CDR1 is SGDLS, CDR2 YYNGEE, per germline. CDR3 length: 16 amino acids. CDR3 region: CASSAPATGNTGELFF. The DNA of the CDR3 is TGTGCCAGCAGCGCTCCCGCCACCGGGAACACCGGGGAGCTGTTTTTT.

V and J are TRBV6-5 and TRBJ1-2; D call uncertain. The CDR3 runs to 14 residues. The germline V gene encodes CDR1 MNHEY and CDR2 SVGAGI. V lost 0 bases to trimming and J lost 1 base, with 6 bases between them. CDR3 residues: CASSYSDNNYGYTF. CDR3 nucleotides: TGTGCCAGCAGTTACTCCGACAATAACTATGGCTACACCTTC.

This rearrangement joins TRBV7-2 to TRBJ1-4; TRBD1 agrees at 9 bases. The CDR3 is 14 amino acids. After removal of 4 bases from V and 6 bases from J, the junction contained 3 bases not matched to a gene. In germline, CDR1 is SGHTA, CDR2 FQGNSA. This chain's CDR3 is CASSWTGDDEKLFF. CDR3 bases: TGTGCCAGCAGCTGGACAGGGGATGATGAAAAACTGTTTTTT.

V is TRBV6-1 and J is TRBJ1-5, with 9 nucleotides matching TRBD1. V was clipped by 6 bases and J by 7 bases; unmatched bases: 7. This CDR3 is 14 amino acids long. Germline CDR1 and CDR2: MNHNS and SASEGT. The CDR3 bases are TGTGCCAGCAGCCCCGGGACAGGGAGGCAGCCCCAGCATTTT. Translated: CASSPGTGRQPQHF.

This chain joins TRBV19 and TRBJ2-5; 12 bases fit TRBD2. The J segment lost 6 bases and the V segment lost 4 bases, leaving 6 bases of the junction unmatched. The CDR3 sequence is 15 residues long. Germline V CDR1 and CDR2: LNHDA, SQIVND (reference sequence). CDR3 coding DNA: TGTGCCAGTAGTACTCGACTAGCGGGGGTTAAGACCCAGTACTTC. The encoded protein is CASSTRLAGVKTQYF.

V gene TRBV9 combines with J gene TRBJ2-3, with 13 bases lining up with TRBD2. CDR3 length: 16 residues. CDR1 is SGDLS and CDR2 is YYNGEE in the germline V gene. With 2 bases clipped from V and 6 bases from J, the junction kept 6 bases outside the gene matches. In DNA form, the CDR3 reads TGTGCCAGCAGCGTCACTGGACTAGCGGGGGTGGATACGCAGTATTTT. Its translation is CASSVTGLAGVDTQYF.

This clone was found a few times. The chain recombines TRBV7-2 with TRBJ2-5, with 8 bases aligning to TRBD1. Trimming removed 5 bases from V and 5 bases from J; junction bases left unmatched: 7. This CDR3 is 14 amino acids long. CDR1 is SGHTA, CDR2 FQGNSA, per germline. In DNA, the CDR3 is TGTGCCAGCAGCGCTGGACAGGGCTTCGAGACCCAGTACTTC. Translated: CASSAGQGFETQYF.

The chain links TRBV13 to TRBJ2-7; a possible D gene is TRBD2 (6 bases). V was pared by 0 bases and J by 4 bases, with 7 bases between. This CDR3 has 13 amino acids. Per the germline V gene, CDR1 is PRHDT and CDR2 is FYEKMQ (reference sequence). The CDR3 DNA is TGTGCCAGCAGCTTAGGTGGGGGGTACGAGCAGTACTTC. Its translation: CASSLGGGYEQYF.

With respect to this clone: This is likely an artifact of a read error, given a far larger clone one base away. The chain's CDR3 is CASSPEDSPRETQYF. The CDR3 DNA sequence: TGTGCCAGCAGCCCCGAAGACAGCCCCCGGGAGACCCAGTACTTC. V and J are TRBV6-5 and TRBJ2-5, with D perhaps matching TRBD1 (5 bases). V was cut by 6 bases and J by 5 bases, with 19 bases left in between. Looked up from germline, CDR1 is MNHEY and CDR2 is SVGAGI. CDR3 length: 15 amino acids.